This T cell receptor beta chain emerged from a study of cytomegalovirus exposure and HLA in healthy donors. This clone has just a few counts. As yet, its antigen is unknown. Study conclusions and caveats: A later examination showed that TCR association rates differed by HLA locus, with DRB1 most and HLA-C fewest.

CDR1 and CDR2 from the germline V gene are SGHRS and YFSETQ. The CDR3 loop spans 14 amino acids. V was clipped by 4 bases and J by 6 bases; unmatched bases: 6. A multiplex PCR was run with 60 Vbeta primers and 13 Jbeta primers. Only in-frame clones appear in the TCRdb table, and some are missing; sequencing was by immunoSEQ multiplex PCR. The sample gives 95,000 to 150,000 clones, around 66% of which show up once; about 8% is in the top ten. The sample taken for sequencing was PBMCs. The chain couples TRBV5-1 to TRBJ1-2; 10 bases match TRBD1. This sequence was found in a woman aged 40 to 50 in good health and CMV-seropositive. The CDR3 loop is CASSPSGTGDGYTF. For the CDR3, the DNA is TGCGCCAGCAGCCCATCAGGGACAGGGGATGGCTACACCTTC.